This T cell receptor (beta chain) was identified in a study of sequential checkpoint blockade in melanoma. Study-level background: Randomization was 1:1 between first-line nivolumab→ipilimumab and ipilimumab→nivolumab.

The data were produced by immunoSEQ multiplex PCR, yet TCRdb's version contains in-frame clones alone and is incomplete. Of 40,000 or so clones listed, roughly 88% were seen once; the top ten hold 10% to 15%. CDR1 is SEHNR, CDR2 FQNEAQ, per germline (reference sequence). Trimming cost V 5 bases and J 8 bases; bases outside gene matches: 11. CDR3 length: 16 amino acids. Specified treatment: randomized to nivolumab then ipilimumab (arm A) or the reverse (arm B). Sorted cells were live CD3+CD8+, lacking CD19 and CD56, from PBMCs. The sequence was obtained from a human donor with melanoma. This sequence joins TRBV7-9 and TRBJ2-1; 11 nucleotides line up with TRBD2. The specimen comprised CD8+ T cells sorted from blood (inferred from file names), sampled from a patient given nivolumab and ipilimumab in sequence. In DNA form, the CDR3 reads TGTGCCAGCAGCATCCTACTAGCGGGAGTCCTCGATGAGCAGTTCTTC. This gives the protein CASSILLAGVLDEQFF.